Listed below are T cell receptor beta chains from one sample, sequenced in a study of blood T cell repertoires in COVID-19. Sequenced by immunoSEQ multiplex PCR; TCRdb stores in-frame clones only, minus some. The sample consists of fewer than 200,000 clones, 70% to 85% of them appearing once. Source material: PBMCs or T cells enriched from blood (not recorded which). These receptors all come from a woman aged 60 to 75 with acute COVID-19. Both conserved end residues are part of each CDR3. A D gene is named only where the DNA matches it firmly. Clone size is shown for a subset of rows, as once, few, many or a class of expanded clone.

length: 12; size: NA; J: TRBJ1-2; V: TRBV7-2; D: NA; DNA: TGTGCCAGCAGCTTAGACAGCTATGGCTACACCTTC; CDR3: CASSLDSYGYTF
length: 15; size: once; J: TRBJ1-3; V: TRBV6-5; D: TRBD1; DNA: TGTGCCAGCAGTTCCCGGACAGGGAGCGGAAACACCATATATTTT; CDR3: CASSSRTGSGNTIYF
length: 13; size: NA; J: TRBJ2-1; V: TRBV27; D: TRBD2; DNA: TGTGCCAGCAGTTTGGGAAGCGGGAGTAGACAGTTCTTC; CDR3: CASSLGSGSRQFF
length: 16; size: NA; J: TRBJ2-5; V: TRBV4-3; D: TRBD2; DNA: TGCGCCAGCAGCCAAGATGGGTTTGCGGGAGGAGAGACCCAGTACTTC; CDR3: CASSQDGFAGGETQYF
length: 17; size: NA; J: TRBJ1-5; V: TRBV4-3; D: NA; DNA: TGCGCCAGCAGCCAAGACTTGAGGTTTGGTCACAAAGGGCCCCAGCATTTT; CDR3: CASSQDLRFGHKGPQHF
length: 13; size: NA; J: TRBJ1-5; V: TRBV25-1; D: NA; DNA: TGTGCCAGCAGTGTTACAGGCAGTCAGCCCCAGCATTTT; CDR3: CASSVTGSQPQHF
length: 15; size: NA; J: TRBJ2-5; V: TRBV6-5; D: NA; DNA: TGTGCCAGCAGCTACGAGTACAGGCCAGGGGAGACCCAGTACTTC; CDR3: CASSYEYRPGETQYF
length: 15; size: NA; J: TRBJ1-2; V: TRBV28; D: TRBD1; DNA: TGTGCCAGCAGTCCCGACAGGGTCGGCAACTATGGCTACACCTTC; CDR3: CASSPDRVGNYGYTF
length: 16; size: NA; J: TRBJ2-2; V: TRBV27; D: TRBD1; DNA: TGTGCCAGCAGTTTAAGGGGACAGGGGATCACCGGGGAGCTGTTTTTT; CDR3: CASSLRGQGITGELFF
length: 14; size: NA; J: TRBJ2-5; V: TRBV7-9; D: NA; DNA: TGTGCCAGCAGCCTTGACAGATACCAAGAGACCCAGTACTTC; CDR3: CASSLDRYQETQYF